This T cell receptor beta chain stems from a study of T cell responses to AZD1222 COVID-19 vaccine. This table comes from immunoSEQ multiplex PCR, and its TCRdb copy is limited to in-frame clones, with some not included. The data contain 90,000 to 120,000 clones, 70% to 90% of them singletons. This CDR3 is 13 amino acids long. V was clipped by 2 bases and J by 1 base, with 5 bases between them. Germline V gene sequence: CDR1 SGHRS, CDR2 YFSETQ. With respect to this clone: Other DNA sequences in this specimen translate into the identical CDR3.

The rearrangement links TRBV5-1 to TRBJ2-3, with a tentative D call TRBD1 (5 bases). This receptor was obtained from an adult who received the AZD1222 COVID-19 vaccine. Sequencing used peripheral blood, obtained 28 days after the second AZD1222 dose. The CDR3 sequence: CASSLQGTDTQYF. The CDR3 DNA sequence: TGCGCCAGCAGCTTACAGGGCACAGATACGCAGTATTTT.